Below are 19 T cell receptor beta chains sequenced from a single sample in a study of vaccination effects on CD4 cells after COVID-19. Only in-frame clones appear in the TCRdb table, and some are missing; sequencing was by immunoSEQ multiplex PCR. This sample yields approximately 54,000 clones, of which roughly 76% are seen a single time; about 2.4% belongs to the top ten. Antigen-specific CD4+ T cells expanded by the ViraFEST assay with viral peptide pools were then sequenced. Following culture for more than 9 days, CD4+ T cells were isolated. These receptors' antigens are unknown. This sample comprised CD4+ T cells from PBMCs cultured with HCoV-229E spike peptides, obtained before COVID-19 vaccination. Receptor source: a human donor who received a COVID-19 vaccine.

This chain's CDR3 is CASAPWQGMSGYTF. In nucleotides, the CDR3 is TGCGCCAGCGCCCCCTGGCAGGGGATGAGTGGCTACACCTTC. The V gene is TRBV5-1, the J gene TRBJ1-2; D is possibly TRBD1 (6 bases). Trimming removed 7 bases at V and 7 bases at J, with 20 bases between. Germline CDR1 is SGHRS and CDR2 is YFSETQ. CDR3 size: 14 residues.

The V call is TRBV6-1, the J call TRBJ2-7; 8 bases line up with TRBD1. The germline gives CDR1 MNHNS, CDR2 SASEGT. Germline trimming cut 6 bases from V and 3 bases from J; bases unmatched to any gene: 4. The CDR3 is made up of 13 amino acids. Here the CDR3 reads CASSRGQGYEQYV. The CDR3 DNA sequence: TGTGCCAGCAGCCGAGGACAGGGCTACGAGCAGTACGTC.

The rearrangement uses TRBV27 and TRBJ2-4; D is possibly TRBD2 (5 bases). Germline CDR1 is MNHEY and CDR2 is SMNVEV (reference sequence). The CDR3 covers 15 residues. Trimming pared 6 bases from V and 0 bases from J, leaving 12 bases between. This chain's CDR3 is CASRRTGLAKNIQYF. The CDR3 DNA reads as TGTGCCAGCAGGAGGACTGGCCTAGCCAAAAACATTCAGTACTTC.

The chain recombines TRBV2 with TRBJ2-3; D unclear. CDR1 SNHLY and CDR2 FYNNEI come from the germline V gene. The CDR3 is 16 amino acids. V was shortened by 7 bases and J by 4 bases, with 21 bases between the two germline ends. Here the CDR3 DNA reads TGTGCCAGCACGGCCCAAAGAGAGGTTCTGGCAGATACGCAGTATTTT. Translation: CASTAQREVLADTQYF.

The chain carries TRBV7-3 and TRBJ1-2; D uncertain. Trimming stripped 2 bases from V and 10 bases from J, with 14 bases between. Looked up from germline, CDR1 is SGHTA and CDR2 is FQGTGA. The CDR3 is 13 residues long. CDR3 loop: CASSLSRSESYTF. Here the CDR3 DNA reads TGTGCCAGCAGCTTATCCCGCAGTGAGTCCTACACCTTC.

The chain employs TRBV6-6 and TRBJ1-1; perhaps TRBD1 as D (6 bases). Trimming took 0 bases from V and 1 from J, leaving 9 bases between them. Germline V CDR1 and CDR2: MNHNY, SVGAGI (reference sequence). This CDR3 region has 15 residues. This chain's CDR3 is CASSYSKQGNTEAFF. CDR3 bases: TGTGCCAGCAGTTACTCGAAACAGGGGAACACTGAAGCTTTCTTT.

The CDR3 loop is CASSQDRPFSITDTQYF. The CDR3 region has the DNA TGCGCCAGCAGCCAAGATAGGCCGTTTTCCATCACAGATACGCAGTATTTT. The gene calls are TRBV4-1 and TRBJ2-3; D gene unclear. Germline V lookup: CDR1 MGHRA, CDR2 YSYEKL. The CDR3 has 17 residues. Trimming left V 0 bases short and J 2 bases short, with 15 bases between.

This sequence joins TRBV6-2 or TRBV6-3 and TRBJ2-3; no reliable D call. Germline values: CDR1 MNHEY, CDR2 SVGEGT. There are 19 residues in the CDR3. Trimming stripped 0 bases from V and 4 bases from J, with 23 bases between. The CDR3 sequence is CASSYSIYRVGRDADTQYF. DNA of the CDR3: TGTGCCAGCAGTTACTCGATATACCGGGTAGGACGCGACGCAGATACGCAGTATTTT.

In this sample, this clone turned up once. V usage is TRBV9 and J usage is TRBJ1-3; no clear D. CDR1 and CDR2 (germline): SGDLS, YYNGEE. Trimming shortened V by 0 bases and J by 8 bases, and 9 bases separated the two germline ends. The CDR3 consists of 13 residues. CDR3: CASSVAWEDTIYF. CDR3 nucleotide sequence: TGTGCCAGCAGCGTAGCTTGGGAGGACACCATATATTTT.

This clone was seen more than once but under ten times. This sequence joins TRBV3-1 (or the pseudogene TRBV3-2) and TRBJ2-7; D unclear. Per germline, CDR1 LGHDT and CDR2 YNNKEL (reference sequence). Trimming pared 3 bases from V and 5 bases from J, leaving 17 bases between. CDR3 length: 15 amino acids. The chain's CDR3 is CASSQLLIGRDEQYV. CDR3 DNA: TGTGCCAGCAGCCAGTTACTAATAGGTAGGGACGAGCAGTACGTC.

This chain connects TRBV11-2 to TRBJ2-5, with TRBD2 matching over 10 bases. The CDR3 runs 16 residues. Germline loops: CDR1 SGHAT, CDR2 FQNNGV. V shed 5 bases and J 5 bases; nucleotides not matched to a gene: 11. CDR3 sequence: CASSPPSGGAGETQYF. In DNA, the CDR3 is TGTGCCAGCAGCCCGCCCAGCGGGGGGGCTGGGGAGACCCAGTACTTC.

The chain's CDR3 is CAISEEGAGKETQYF. CDR3 coding DNA: TGTGCCATCAGTGAGGAGGGGGCCGGTAAAGAGACCCAGTACTTC. This chain joins TRBV10-3 and TRBJ2-5; 7 bases are a match to TRBD1. Trimming took 2 bases from V and 3 from J; bases not matched to a gene: 6. CDR1 ENHRY and CDR2 SYGVKD come from the germline V gene. CDR3 length: 15 residues.

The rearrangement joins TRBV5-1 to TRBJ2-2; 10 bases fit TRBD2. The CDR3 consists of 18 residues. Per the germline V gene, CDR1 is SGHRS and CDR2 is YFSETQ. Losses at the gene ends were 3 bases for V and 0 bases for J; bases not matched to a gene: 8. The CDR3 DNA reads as TGCGCCAGCAGCTCGATACTTAGCGGGGGGTCGAACACCGGGGAGCTGTTTTTT. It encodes CASSSILSGGSNTGELFF.

The CDR3 DNA reads as TGTGCCAGCAGTTTAGCCTTACAGGGGGCGCAGGATACGCAGTATTTT. Protein sequence: CASSLALQGAQDTQYF. The chain is built from TRBV6-6 and TRBJ2-3, with TRBD1 matching 9 bases. In germline, CDR1 is MNHNY, CDR2 SVGAGI (reference sequence). The CDR3 length is 16 residues. With V trimmed by 4 bases and J by 6 bases, 11 bases remained unmatched.

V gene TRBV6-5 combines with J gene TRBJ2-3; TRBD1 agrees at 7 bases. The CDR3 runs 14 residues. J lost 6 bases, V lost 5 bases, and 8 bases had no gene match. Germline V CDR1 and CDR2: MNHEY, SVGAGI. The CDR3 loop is CASSNRDSGDTQYF. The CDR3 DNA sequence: TGTGCCAGCAGTAACCGGGACAGCGGTGATACGCAGTATTTT.

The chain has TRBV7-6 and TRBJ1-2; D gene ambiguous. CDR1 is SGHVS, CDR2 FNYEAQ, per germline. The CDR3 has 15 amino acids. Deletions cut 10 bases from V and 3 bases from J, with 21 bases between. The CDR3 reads CANRSLGPEDYGYTF. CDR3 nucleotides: TGTGCCAACCGATCCCTTGGACCTGAGGACTATGGCTACACCTTC.

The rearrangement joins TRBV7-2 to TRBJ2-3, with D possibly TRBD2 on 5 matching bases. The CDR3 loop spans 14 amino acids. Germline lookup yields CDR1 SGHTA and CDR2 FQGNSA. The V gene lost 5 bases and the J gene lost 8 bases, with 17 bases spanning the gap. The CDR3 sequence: CASSPEGAPGTQYF. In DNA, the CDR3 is TGTGCCAGCAGCCCAGAGGGAGCGCCCGGTACGCAGTATTTT.

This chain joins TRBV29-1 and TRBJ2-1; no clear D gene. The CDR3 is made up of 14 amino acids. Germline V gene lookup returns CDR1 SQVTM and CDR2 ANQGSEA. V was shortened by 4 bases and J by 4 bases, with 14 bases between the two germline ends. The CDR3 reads CSVVWNFLYNEQFF. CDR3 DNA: TGCAGCGTTGTATGGAACTTCCTTTACAATGAGCAGTTCTTC.

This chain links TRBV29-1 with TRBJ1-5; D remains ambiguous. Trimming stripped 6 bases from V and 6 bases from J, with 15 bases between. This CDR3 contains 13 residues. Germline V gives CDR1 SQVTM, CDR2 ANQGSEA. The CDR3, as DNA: TGCAGCGTCAGCGATTCTCTCTCTCAGCCCCAGCATTTT. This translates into CSVSDSLSQPQHF.